The T cell receptor beta chain described here comes from a study of identical twins. Study findings and constraints: Twin-shared out-of-frame alpha sequences showed excess low generation probability.

Germline V lookup: CDR1 SQVTM, CDR2 ANQGSEA. V lost 6 bases, J lost 4 bases, and 15 bases lay in between. The CDR3 extends over 13 amino acids. As for this clonotype: Its cognate antigen is unknown.

From the 5' RACE reads, TCRdb called clonotypes with MiXCR, one entry per CDR3 protein. In the table there are approximately 890,000 distinct CDR3 sequences, over 9% of which are singletons. Only healthy Caucasians were enrolled as donors. This sample was shared with a second study, whose subject was yellow fever vaccine responses in identical twins.

The source material was PBMCs. The genes are TRBV29-1 and TRBJ2-5, with D possibly TRBD2 on 5 matching bases. This receptor was taken from a woman in her late teens or twenties in good health. CDR3 in amino acids: CSVADSKPETQYF. The CDR3 region has the DNA TGCAGCGTCGCGGACTCAAAACCAGAGACCCAGTACTTC.